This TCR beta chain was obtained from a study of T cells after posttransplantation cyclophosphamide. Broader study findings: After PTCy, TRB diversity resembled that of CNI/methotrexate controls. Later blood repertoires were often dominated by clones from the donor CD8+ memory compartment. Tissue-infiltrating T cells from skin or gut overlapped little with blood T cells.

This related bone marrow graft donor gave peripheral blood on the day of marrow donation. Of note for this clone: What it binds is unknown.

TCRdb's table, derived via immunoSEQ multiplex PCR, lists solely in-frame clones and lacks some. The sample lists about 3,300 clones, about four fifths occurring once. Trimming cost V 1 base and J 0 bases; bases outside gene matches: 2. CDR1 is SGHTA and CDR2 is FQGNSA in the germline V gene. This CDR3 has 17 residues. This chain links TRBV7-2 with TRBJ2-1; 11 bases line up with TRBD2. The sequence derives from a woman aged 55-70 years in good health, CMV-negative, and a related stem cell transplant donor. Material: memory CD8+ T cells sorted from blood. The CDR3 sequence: CASSLGTSGSSYNEQFF. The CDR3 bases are TGTGCCAGCAGCTTAGGGACTAGCGGGTCCTCCTACAATGAGCAGTTCTTC.